This TCR beta chain derives from a study of regulatory T cells in long-lasting Graves disease. This clonotype was recorded a few times. TCR beta libraries were built with iRepertoire HTBI primers and Arm-PCR of CDR3 regions. TCRdb reprocessed the multiplex PCR reads with MiXCR, giving one entry per CDR3 protein. The sample shows a few hundred thousand distinct CDR3 sequences, roughly 10% of them seen only once. Time point specified: newly diagnosed GD, antithyroid drugs for less than 3 months. Preparation of the TCR library used RNA extracted from PBMCs. This sample was also put to use in a study of T cells in Graves' hyperthyroidism and ophthalmopathy.

This receptor was obtained from a woman aged 18-29 years with Graves disease. The specimen was peripheral blood mononuclear cells (PBMCs), collected at new diagnosis, from a patient treated with antithyroid drugs.

CDR3 sequence (DNA): TGTGCCAGTAGTATAAACCGGGACAGGGTCGACTTTAACACTGAAGCTTTCTTT. Protein sequence: CASSINRDRVDFNTEAFF. The chain is built from TRBV19 and TRBJ1-1; the match to TRBD1 covers 9 bases. This CDR3 has 18 residues. Germline CDR1 LNHDA, CDR2 SQIVND (reference sequence). Trimming removed 2 bases from V and 2 bases from J; junction bases left unmatched: 12.